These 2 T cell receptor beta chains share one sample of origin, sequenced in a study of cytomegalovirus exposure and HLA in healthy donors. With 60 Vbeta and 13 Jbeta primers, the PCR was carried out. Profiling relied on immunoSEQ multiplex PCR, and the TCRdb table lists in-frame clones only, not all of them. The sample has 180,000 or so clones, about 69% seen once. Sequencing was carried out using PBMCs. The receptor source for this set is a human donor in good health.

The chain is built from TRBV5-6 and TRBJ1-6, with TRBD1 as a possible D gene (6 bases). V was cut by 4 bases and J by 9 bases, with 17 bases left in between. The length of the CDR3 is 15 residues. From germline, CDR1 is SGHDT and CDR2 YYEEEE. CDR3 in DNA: TGTGCCAGCAGCCCCCGGGGGGGCTACGGTTCACCCCTCCACTTT. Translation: CASSPRGGYGSPLHF.

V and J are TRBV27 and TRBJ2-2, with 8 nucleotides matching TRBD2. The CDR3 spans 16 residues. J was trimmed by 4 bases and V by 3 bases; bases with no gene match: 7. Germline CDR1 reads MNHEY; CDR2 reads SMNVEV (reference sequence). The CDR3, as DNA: TGTGCCAGCAGTTTGAGTAGCGGGGCGATCACCGGGGAGCTGTTTTTT. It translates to CASSLSSGAITGELFF.